The 24 T cell receptor beta chains presented below share a single source sample, sequenced in a study of T cell responses to AZD1222 COVID-19 vaccine. Clones were read by immunoSEQ multiplex PCR, and TCRdb kept only the in-frame ones, dropping some. The sample shows about 81,000 clones, just over 90% of them seen only once. The source material was peripheral blood, sampled 28 days after the second AZD1222 dose. The receptors originated from an adult who received the AZD1222 COVID-19 vaccine.

The V call is TRBV6-2 or TRBV6-3, the J call TRBJ1-6; D is unresolved. This CDR3 region has 14 residues. In germline, CDR1 is MNHEY, CDR2 SVGEGT. The germline V and J ends were trimmed by 3 bases and 7 bases, with 10 bases remaining between them. The CDR3 here is CASSYMDENSPLHF. CDR3 DNA sequence: TGTGCCAGCAGTTATATGGACGAGAATTCACCCCTCCACTTT.

This clone has a single count. The CDR3 DNA is TGCGCCAGCAGCGTCTCCGGGACAGAGAATGAAAAACTGTTTTTT. Its protein is CASSVSGTENEKLFF. The genes are TRBV5-1 and TRBJ1-4; 7 bases map to TRBD1. CDR1 SGHRS and CDR2 YFSETQ come from the germline V gene. The V gene end was trimmed by 4 bases and the J gene end by 5 bases; junction bases not matched to a gene: 8. The CDR3 spans 15 residues. Based on the CDR3 plus reference TRBV5-1 and TRBJ1-4, the full variable domain is KAGVTQTPRYLIKTRGQQVTLSCSPISGHRSVSWYQQTPGQGLQFLFEYFSETQRNKGNFPGRFSGRQFSNSRSEMNVSTLELGDSALYLCASSVSGTENEKLFFGSGTQLSVL.

The chain combines TRBV19 with TRBJ1-1, with D maybe TRBD1 (5 bases). Trimming removed 1 base from V and 3 bases from J, with 9 bases in between. This CDR3 contains 14 residues. Germline V lookup: CDR1 LNHDA, CDR2 SQIVND (reference sequence). In DNA form, the CDR3 reads TGTGCCAGTAGTATAGGAAGGGGATACACTGAAGCTTTCTTT. It yields the protein CASSIGRGYTEAFF. Supplemented by reference TRBV19 and TRBJ1-1, the full variable domain reads DGGITQSPKYLFRKEGQNVTLSCEQNLNHDAMYWYRQDPGQGLRLIYYSQIVNDFQKGDIAEGYSVSREKKESFPLTVTSAQKNPTAFYLCASSIGRGYTEAFFGQGTRLTVV.

The chain is built from TRBV28 and TRBJ1-3; 9 bases fit TRBD1. The CDR3 totals 13 residues. CDR1 and CDR2 (germline): MDHEN, SYDVKM. Trimming took 4 bases from V and 8 from J; bases not matched to a gene: 3. As DNA, the CDR3 is TGTGCCAGCAGTTCGGGACAGGGAGACACCATATATTTT. Amino acid sequence: CASSSGQGDTIYF.

The CDR3 here is CASKYGTEPNSPLHF. CDR3 DNA: TGTGCCAGCAAATATGGGACAGAGCCTAATTCACCCCTCCACTTT. The chain recombines TRBV2 with TRBJ1-6, with 7 nucleotides matching TRBD1. Germline lookup yields CDR1 SNHLY and CDR2 FYNNEI. This CDR3 has 15 amino acids. Trimming removed 7 bases from V and 6 bases from J; junction bases left unmatched: 9.

This chain links TRBV20-1 with TRBJ1-1; a weak D match, TRBD1 (5 bases). V lost 3 bases and J 3 bases, leaving 5 bases between the germline ends. Germline loops: CDR1 DFQATT, CDR2 SNEGSKA (reference sequence). The CDR3 contains 11 residues. The CDR3 DNA follows: TGCAGTGCTAGGACAGACACTGAAGCTTTCTTT. Its translation is CSARTDTEAFF.

This chain links TRBV28 with TRBJ2-1; D unclear. Trimming shortened V by 5 bases and J by 0 bases, and 14 bases separated the two germline ends. The CDR3 runs 16 residues. Germline V gene data show CDR1 as MDHEN and CDR2 as SYDVKM. CDR3: CASSTRTESSYNEQFF. The DNA for the CDR3 is TGTGCCAGCAGTACCAGGACGGAAAGCTCCTACAATGAGCAGTTCTTC.

This chain uses TRBV28 with TRBJ2-5; unclear D gene. Germline lookup yields CDR1 MDHEN and CDR2 SYDVKM. The CDR3 loop spans 13 amino acids. The V end lost 6 bases, the J end lost 4 bases, and 12 bases lay between the germline ends. The CDR3 loop is CASSPFIRETQYF. CDR3 coding DNA: TGTGCCAGCAGCCCCTTCATCCGAGAGACCCAGTACTTC.

To note about this clone: The same CDR3 also results from other DNA sequences found in this sample. The rearrangement links TRBV18 to TRBJ2-5; possibly TRBD2 for D (5 bases). Trimming left V 2 bases short and J 1 base short, with 8 bases between. The germline CDR1 and CDR2 sequences are KGHSH and LQKENI. This CDR3 has 14 amino acids. The CDR3 region is CASSPGLAQETQYF. The CDR3 coding sequence is TGTGCCAGCTCACCAGGCCTAGCCCAAGAGACCCAGTACTTC.

This chain links TRBV27 with TRBJ2-5, with D hard to call. Germline lookup yields CDR1 MNHEY and CDR2 SMNVEV (reference sequence). This CDR3 has 14 residues. V was cut by 2 bases and J by 5 bases, with 12 bases left in between. CDR3 in amino acids: CASSLDPLGETQYF. The CDR3 region has the DNA TGTGCCAGCAGTTTAGACCCCCTGGGGGAGACCCAGTACTTC.

The chain carries TRBV5-6 and TRBJ1-2; unclear D gene. The germline V and J ends were trimmed by 4 bases and 2 bases, with 12 bases remaining between them. This CDR3 is 14 amino acids long. Germline V gives CDR1 SGHDT, CDR2 YYEEEE. The CDR3 loop is CASSHGGTNYGYTF. In DNA, the CDR3 is TGTGCCAGCAGCCACGGCGGAACGAACTATGGCTACACCTTC.

The chain carries TRBV27 and TRBJ1-6; tentatively, D is TRBD1 (5 bases). This CDR3 has 15 amino acids. Germline V gene lookup returns CDR1 MNHEY and CDR2 SMNVEV (reference sequence). Trimming cost V 6 bases and J 9 bases, with 18 bases left between them. The CDR3 sequence is CASRVSARVFSPLHF. Written as DNA, the CDR3 is TGTGCCAGCAGAGTGAGTGCCAGGGTGTTTTCACCCCTCCACTTT.

The chain carries TRBV7-2 and TRBJ1-3; 7 nucleotides align to TRBD1. The ends lost 3 bases at V and 0 bases at J; junction bases unmatched: 8. The CDR3 loop spans 17 amino acids. CDR1 is SGHTA and CDR2 is FQGNSA in the germline V gene. In DNA, the CDR3 is TGTGCCAGCAGCTTCACCAGGGGGGCCAGCTCTGGAAACACCATATATTTT. Translated, it gives CASSFTRGASSGNTIYF.

V and J are TRBV6-5 and TRBJ1-1, with 7 bases matching TRBD1. V lost 7 bases and J lost 1; bases outside the gene matches: 6. This CDR3 comprises 14 residues. Germline assignment: CDR1 MNHEY and CDR2 SVGAGI. CDR3 in amino acids: CASTRQGQNTEAFF. In DNA form, the CDR3 reads TGTGCCAGCACACGACAGGGACAGAACACTGAAGCTTTCTTT.

The rearrangement links TRBV3-1 (or the pseudogene TRBV3-2) to TRBJ1-1; D remains ambiguous. There are 13 residues in the CDR3. Germline V lookup: CDR1 LGHDT, CDR2 YNNKEL (reference sequence). V lost 1 base and J 10 bases, leaving 13 bases between the germline ends. The CDR3, as DNA: TGTGCCAGCAGCCAAGTCTCGAGGGCGTCAGCTTTCTTT. It encodes CASSQVSRASAFF.

The V call is TRBV9, the J call TRBJ2-1; 8 bases line up with TRBD1. The CDR3 consists of 17 residues. Germline lookup yields CDR1 SGDLS and CDR2 YYNGEE. V trimming: 2 bases; J trimming: 0 bases; junction bases outside the gene matches: 7. CDR3 residues: CASSVDRGRSSYNEQFF. For the CDR3, the DNA is TGTGCCAGCAGCGTCGACAGGGGACGGAGCTCCTACAATGAGCAGTTCTTC.

This clone was detected a few times. The CDR3 bases are TGTGCCAGCAGTTTATCGACAGGGGGTGTCTATGGCTACACCTTC. Its protein product is CASSLSTGGVYGYTF. The chain couples TRBV28 to TRBJ1-2, with 9 nucleotides matching TRBD1. The germline V gene has CDR1 MDHEN and CDR2 SYDVKM. J lost 4 bases, V lost 1 base, and 4 bases had no gene match. The CDR3 covers 15 residues.

The J gene is TRBJ2-7, the V gene TRBV28; 7 bases are shared with TRBD1. The germline CDR1 and CDR2 sequences are MDHEN and SYDVKM. The V and J ends lost 7 bases and 4 bases, in that order; junction bases with no gene match: 19. This CDR3 is 17 amino acids long. In DNA, the CDR3 is TGTGCCAGCAACCTAAAATTGCCGGGGACAGCAGAATACGAGCAGTACTTC. This encodes CASNLKLPGTAEYEQYF.

The rearrangement uses TRBV5-1 and TRBJ2-3, with TRBD2 matching over 13 bases. The CDR3 totals 17 residues. Per the germline V gene, CDR1 is SGHRS and CDR2 is YFSETQ. Germline trimming cut 0 bases from V and 9 bases from J; bases unmatched to any gene: 10. CDR3 sequence reads: CASSLALAGGPSVTQYF. In DNA, the CDR3 is TGCGCCAGCAGCTTGGCACTAGCGGGAGGGCCATCCGTGACGCAGTATTTT. Supplemented by reference TRBV5-1 and TRBJ2-3, the full variable domain reads KAGVTQTPRYLIKTRGQQVTLSCSPISGHRSVSWYQQTPGQGLQFLFEYFSETQRNKGNFPGRFSGRQFSNSRSEMNVSTLELGDSALYLCASSLALAGGPSVTQYFGPGTRLTVL.

V gene TRBV28 combines with J gene TRBJ1-3; no definite D call. CDR3 length: 15 amino acids. Germline assignment: CDR1 MDHEN and CDR2 SYDVKM. The V end lost 3 bases, the J end lost 2 bases, and 11 bases lay between the germline ends. CDR3: CASSFPGRTGNTIYF. As DNA, the CDR3 is TGTGCCAGCAGTTTCCCGGGCAGAACTGGAAACACCATATATTTT.

This chain joins TRBV5-4 and TRBJ2-7; no definite D call. The V end lost 1 base, the J end lost 0 bases, and 8 bases lay between the germline ends. Germline-derived CDR1 and CDR2 are SGHNT and YYREEE (reference sequence). This CDR3 region has 14 residues. DNA for the CDR3: TGTGCCAGCAGCTTGCCTGAGAGCTCCTACGAGCAGTACTTC. This gives the protein CASSLPESSYEQYF.

The CDR3 DNA reads TGTGCCAGCAGTTTAGCGGGACAGTCCGGGGAGCTGTTTTTT. This sequence encodes CASSLAGQSGELFF. The chain recombines TRBV27 with TRBJ2-2, with D maybe TRBD1 (7 bases). V lost 2 bases and J lost 6, with 10 bases in between. There are 14 residues in the CDR3. Per the germline V gene, CDR1 is MNHEY and CDR2 is SMNVEV (reference sequence).

The chain has TRBV5-4 and TRBJ2-3, with TRBD2 matching 9 bases. Germline V gives CDR1 SGHNT, CDR2 YYREEE (reference sequence). The CDR3 runs to 14 residues. After removal of 4 bases from V and 4 bases from J, the junction contained 4 bases not matched to a gene. The chain's CDR3 is CASSGGLAPDTQYF. In nucleotides, the CDR3 is TGTGCCAGCAGCGGGGGACTAGCCCCAGATACGCAGTATTTT.

The V gene is TRBV5-1, the J gene TRBJ2-7; D not certain. From germline, CDR1 is SGHRS and CDR2 YFSETQ. Deletions cut 6 bases from V and 2 bases from J, with 15 bases between. The CDR3 totals 14 residues. CDR3 sequence (DNA): TGCGCCAGCACCCCCCGCGCGGAACCCTACGAGCAGTACTTC. Its protein product is CASTPRAEPYEQYF.